The rows below give T cell receptor beta chains drawn from one sample of a study of T cells in tuberculosis. Repertoires were generated with immunoSEQ multiplex PCR, while TCRdb's copy carries only in-frame clones and drops some. The sample contains about 30,000 clones, roughly 89% of which appear only once. The sequenced material came from PBMCs. These receptors came from a donor between 10 and 35 years old with latent tuberculosis or without tuberculosis infection. Both conserved end residues are part of each CDR3. A D gene is named only where the DNA matches it firmly. Size is omitted from some rows. Given values are once, few, many or a class for expanded clones.

abundance,v_gene,d_gene,j_gene,CDR3aa,CDR3nt
-,TRBV6-1,-,TRBJ2-6,CATRWGDGANVLTF,TGTGCCACCAGATGGGGGGATGGGGCCAACGTCCTGACTTTC
-,TRBV6-6,TRBD2,TRBJ2-3,CASGGEGSVDTQYF,TGTGCCAGCGGGGGGGAGGGGTCGGTAGATACGCAGTATTTT
-,TRBV27,TRBD1,TRBJ2-7,CASSNRGPEQYF,TGTGCCAGCAGCAACAGGGGCCCCGAGCAGTACTTC
-,TRBV5-1,TRBD1,TRBJ2-1,CASSSSGGFDEQFF,TGCGCCAGCAGCTCATCAGGGGGCTTCGATGAGCAGTTCTTC
once,TRBV11-2,TRBD1,TRBJ1-1,CASSLGGRGDTEAFF,TGTGCCAGCAGTCTAGGGGGCAGGGGTGACACTGAAGCTTTCTTT
-,TRBV9,-,TRBJ2-3,CASSSPQGMDTQYF,TGTGCCAGCAGCTCCCCCCAGGGGATGGATACGCAGTATTTT
once,TRBV5-6,-,TRBJ2-1,CASSRASGAGEQFF,TGTGCCAGCAGCCGAGCTTCGGGAGCGGGTGAGCAGTTCTTC
-,TRBV5-1,TRBD2,TRBJ2-7,CASSLAGGRIYEQYF,TGCGCCAGCAGCTTGGCGGGGGGGCGTATCTACGAGCAGTACTTC
-,TRBV5-6,-,TRBJ1-5,CASSFGPMAGQPQHF,TGTGCCAGCAGCTTTGGTCCGATGGCGGGTCAGCCCCAGCATTTT
-,TRBV5-1,TRBD2,TRBJ2-7,CASSPGGGVNEQYF,TGCGCCAGCAGCCCGGGAGGGGGAGTGAACGAGCAGTACTTC
-,TRBV7-2,-,TRBJ2-2,CASRKLVSGTGELFF,TGTGCCAGCAGGAAACTAGTTTCCGGCACCGGGGAGCTGTTTTTT
-,TRBV18,-,TRBJ2-6,CASSPEAGANVLTF,TGTGCCAGCTCACCGGAGGCTGGGGCCAACGTCCTGACTTTC
once,TRBV9,TRBD1,TRBJ2-1,CASSVGDRGLHEQFF,TGTGCCAGCAGCGTAGGGGACAGGGGGCTCCATGAGCAGTTCTTC
once,TRBV21-1,-,TRBJ2-1,CASSNGTAGANEQFF,TGTGCCAGCAGCAACGGGACAGCCGGGGCCAATGAGCAGTTCTTC
-,TRBV9,-,TRBJ1-3,CASSVGGRGPSGNTIYF,TGTGCCAGCAGCGTAGGGGGCAGGGGACCCTCTGGAAACACCATATATTTT
-,TRBV7-2,TRBD1,TRBJ1-6,CASSFDRGDSPLHF,TGTGCCAGCAGCTTCGACAGGGGTGATTCACCCCTCCACTTT
-,TRBV4-2,TRBD1,TRBJ2-1,CASSQDLGTGYSEQFF,TGTGCCAGCAGCCAAGATTTAGGGACAGGGTACAGTGAGCAGTTCTTC
-,TRBV21-1,-,TRBJ1-5,CASGARGTGFDQPQHF,TGTGCCAGCGGGGCGAGGGGGACAGGGTTTGATCAGCCCCAGCATTTT
-,TRBV13,-,TRBJ2-7,CASSSSRSYEQYF,TGTGCCAGCAGCTCGAGCCGGTCCTACGAGCAGTACTTC
-,TRBV4-1,-,TRBJ1-2,CASLGRSNEGDTYGYTF,TGCGCCAGCTTGGGCAGGAGTAATGAGGGGGACACCTATGGCTACACCTTC
-,TRBV28,-,TRBJ1-3,CASSLLTGGNTIYF,TGTGCCAGCAGTTTATTGACAGGCGGAAACACCATATATTTT
-,TRBV7-9,TRBD1,TRBJ1-2,CASSPGQGEGYTF,TGTGCCAGCAGCCCAGGACAGGGGGAGGGCTACACCTTC
-,TRBV27,TRBD2,TRBJ2-1,CASSFGTSGSNEQFF,TGTGCCAGCAGTTTCGGGACTAGCGGCTCTAATGAGCAGTTCTTC
-,TRBV5-8,-,TRBJ2-7,CASSFGRGAYEQYF,TGTGCCAGCAGCTTCGGGCGGGGAGCCTACGAGCAGTACTTC
-,TRBV7-2,-,TRBJ1-6,CASSLFQGDSPLHF,TGTGCCAGCAGCTTATTCCAGGGTGATTCACCCCTCCACTTT
once,TRBV19,-,TRBJ2-6,CASSITFTAGANVLTF,TGTGCCAGTAGTATAACGTTCACGGCTGGGGCCAACGTCCTGACTTTC
-,TRBV9,-,TRBJ2-5,CASSVGEETQYF,TGTGCCAGCAGCGTAGGCGAGGAGACCCAGTACTTC
-,TRBV10-1,-,TRBJ1-1,CASSESGRVAANTEAFF,TGCGCCAGCAGTGAGTCGGGCAGAGTGGCAGCGAACACTGAAGCTTTCTTT
-,TRBV27,TRBD2,TRBJ2-3,CASSLSLASGTDTQYF,TGTGCCAGCAGTCTTTCACTAGCGAGCGGCACAGATACGCAGTATTTT
-,TRBV6-6,TRBD2,TRBJ2-1,CASTLAGNNEQFF,TGTGCCAGCACCCTAGCGGGGAACAATGAGCAGTTCTTC
-,TRBV6-5,TRBD1,TRBJ2-7,CASSSRTGGYEQYF,TGTGCCAGCAGTTCCAGAACAGGGGGATACGAGCAGTACTTC
-,TRBV27,TRBD1,TRBJ1-2,CASRRDRWPYGYTF,TGTGCCAGCAGGCGGGACAGGTGGCCCTATGGCTACACCTTC
-,TRBV9,-,TRBJ1-2,CASSLSNYGYTF,TGTGCCAGCAGCCTATCTAACTATGGCTACACCTTC
-,TRBV7-3,-,TRBJ2-6,CASSALSRLQSRANVLTF,TGTGCCAGCAGCGCACTATCACGCTTACAAAGTCGGGCCAACGTCCTGACTTTC
-,TRBV28,-,TRBJ2-5,CASTWAGQQETQYF,TGTGCCAGCACCTGGGCAGGGCAACAAGAGACCCAGTACTTC
few,TRBV21-1,-,TRBJ1-5,CASTPEGGGNQPQHF,TGTGCCAGCACCCCAGAGGGGGGGGGCAATCAGCCCCAGCATTTT
-,TRBV2,-,TRBJ2-3,CASSRLAPTDTQYF,TGTGCCAGCAGCCGTCTAGCCCCCACAGATACGCAGTATTTT
-,TRBV7-9,-,TRBJ2-1,CASSLVGGLLPSSYNEQFF,TGTGCCAGCAGCTTAGTCGGAGGCCTTCTGCCTTCATCCTACAATGAGCAGTTCTTC